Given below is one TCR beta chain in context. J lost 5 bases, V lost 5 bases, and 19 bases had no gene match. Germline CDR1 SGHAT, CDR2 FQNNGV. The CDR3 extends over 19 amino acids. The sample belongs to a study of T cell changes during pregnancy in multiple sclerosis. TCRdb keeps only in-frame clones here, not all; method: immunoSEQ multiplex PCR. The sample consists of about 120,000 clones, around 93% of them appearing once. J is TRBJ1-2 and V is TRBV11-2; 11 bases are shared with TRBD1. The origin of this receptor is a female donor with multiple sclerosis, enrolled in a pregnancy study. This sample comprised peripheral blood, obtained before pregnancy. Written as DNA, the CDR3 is TGTGCCAGCAGCCAGACCCCTCCGGGACAGGGGGATTTTGAATATGGCTACACCTTC. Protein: CASSQTPPGQGDFEYGYTF.